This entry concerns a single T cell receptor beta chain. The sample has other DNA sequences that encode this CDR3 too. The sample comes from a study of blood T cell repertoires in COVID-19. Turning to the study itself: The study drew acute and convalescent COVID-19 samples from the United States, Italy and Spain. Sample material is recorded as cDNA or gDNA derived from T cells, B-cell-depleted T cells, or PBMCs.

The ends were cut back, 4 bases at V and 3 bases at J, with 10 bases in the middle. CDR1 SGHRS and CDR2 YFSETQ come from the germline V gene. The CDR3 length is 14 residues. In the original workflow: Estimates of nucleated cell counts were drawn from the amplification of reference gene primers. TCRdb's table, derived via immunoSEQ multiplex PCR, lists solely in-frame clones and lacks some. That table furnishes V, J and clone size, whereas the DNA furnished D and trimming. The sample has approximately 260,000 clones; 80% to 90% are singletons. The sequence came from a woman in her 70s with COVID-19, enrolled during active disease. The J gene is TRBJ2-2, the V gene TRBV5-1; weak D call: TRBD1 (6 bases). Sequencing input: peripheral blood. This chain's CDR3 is CASSPTGYTGELFF. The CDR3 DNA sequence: TGCGCCAGCAGCCCCACAGGGTACACCGGGGAGCTGTTTTTT. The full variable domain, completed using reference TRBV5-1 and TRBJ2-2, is KAGVTQTPRYLIKTRGQQVTLSCSPISGHRSVSWYQQTPGQGLQFLFEYFSETQRNKGNFPGRFSGRQFSNSRSEMNVSTLELGDSALYLCASSPTGYTGELFFGEGSRLTVL.